The entry that follows covers one T cell receptor beta chain sequence. The sample comes from a study of blood T cell repertoires in COVID-19. Across the whole study: Nucleic acid was either cDNA or gDNA, and it came from T cells, B-cell-depleted T cells, or PBMCs.

Repertoires were generated with immunoSEQ multiplex PCR, while TCRdb's copy carries only in-frame clones and drops some. The sample lists about 120,000 clones, 79% occurring once. CDR1 and CDR2 (germline): LGHDT, YNNKEL (reference sequence). V gave up 2 bases and J gave up 2 bases, with 9 bases separating them. The CDR3 sequence is 14 residues long. The chain couples TRBV3-1 (or the pseudogene TRBV3-2) to TRBJ1-2; D remains unclear. Material: peripheral blood. This clonotype was obtained from a woman of 80 years or more with acute or convalescent COVID-19. DNA for the CDR3: TGTGCCAGCAGCCAACAAGGAGGGAACTATGGCTACACCTTC. Its translation is CASSQQGGNYGYTF.